The rows below give T cell receptor beta chains drawn from one sample of a study of OX40 agonist ivuxolimab in advanced cancers. Clones were read by immunoSEQ multiplex PCR, and TCRdb kept only the in-frame ones, dropping some. The sample has tens of thousands of clones; approximately 86% are singletons. The sequences come from CD4+ or CD8+ T cells sorted from blood, collected in a trial of the OX40 agonist ivuxolimab. The receptors here all came from an adult with an advanced solid tumor such as melanoma, head and neck, liver or kidney cancer. CDR3s include the opening cysteine and the closing phenylalanine or tryptophan. Each record gives: D gene, clone size, J gene, V gene, CDR3 DNA, CDR3 protein. The D gene is left open where the match is weak. Clone size is shown for a subset of rows, as once, few, many or a class of expanded clone.

d_call: NA
clone_size: NA
j_call: TRBJ2-1
v_call: TRBV5-8
cdr3_nt: TGTGCCAGCAGCAGCTTGGAGGGTCGCCTGAATGAGCAGTTCTTC
cdr3_aa: CASSSLEGRLNEQFF

d_call: NA
clone_size: NA
j_call: TRBJ1-1
v_call: TRBV7-9
cdr3_nt: TGTGCCAGCAGCTCTGCTATGGACAGCATGAACACTGAAGCTTTCTTT
cdr3_aa: CASSSAMDSMNTEAFF

d_call: TRBD1
clone_size: NA
j_call: TRBJ2-5
v_call: TRBV18
cdr3_nt: TGTGCCAGCTCCGACGACAGGGGGTATCAAGAGACCCAGTACTTC
cdr3_aa: CASSDDRGYQETQYF

d_call: NA
clone_size: few
j_call: TRBJ2-7
v_call: TRBV21-1
cdr3_nt: TGTGCCAGCAGCAAGGGAGGGGACAGTATACCTCACGAGCAGTACTTC
cdr3_aa: CASSKGGDSIPHEQYF

d_call: NA
clone_size: once
j_call: TRBJ1-2
v_call: TRBV12-2
cdr3_nt: TGTGCAAGTCGCTTTTCCAGCCACAGGGTCTATGGCTACACCTTC
cdr3_aa: CASRFSSHRVYGYTF

d_call: NA
clone_size: NA
j_call: TRBJ1-5
v_call: TRBV2
cdr3_nt: TGTGCCAGCAGTTCGACAGGCTCCAATCAGCCCCAGCATTTT
cdr3_aa: CASSSTGSNQPQHF

d_call: NA
clone_size: NA
j_call: TRBJ1-1
v_call: TRBV6-5
cdr3_nt: TGTGCCAGCAGCCCTGAAGGGTCCATGAACACTGAAGCTTTCTTT
cdr3_aa: CASSPEGSMNTEAFF

d_call: NA
clone_size: NA
j_call: TRBJ2-3
v_call: TRBV6-6
cdr3_nt: TGTGCCAGCAGTTACACGGGGGAGAGCACAGATACGCAGTATTTT
cdr3_aa: CASSYTGESTDTQYF

d_call: TRBD1
clone_size: NA
j_call: TRBJ2-6
v_call: TRBV28
cdr3_nt: TGTGCCAGCAGTTTGCGAGGAGGGACAGGGGGCTCTGGGGCCAACGTCCTGACTTTC
cdr3_aa: CASSLRGGTGGSGANVLTF

d_call: NA
clone_size: NA
j_call: TRBJ2-1
v_call: TRBV7-3
cdr3_nt: TGTGCCAGCAGCTTAATGGGGGCGGGGAATGAGCAGTTCTTC
cdr3_aa: CASSLMGAGNEQFF

d_call: NA
clone_size: NA
j_call: TRBJ2-2
v_call: TRBV28
cdr3_nt: TGTGCCAGCAGGATAGGGGCGGTTGGGGAGCTGTTTTTT
cdr3_aa: CASRIGAVGELFF

d_call: TRBD1
clone_size: NA
j_call: TRBJ1-3
v_call: TRBV6-1
cdr3_nt: TGTGCCAGCAGTGAAGCGACAGGGGAAGGAAACACCATATATTTT
cdr3_aa: CASSEATGEGNTIYF

d_call: NA
clone_size: NA
j_call: TRBJ2-7
v_call: TRBV7-8
cdr3_nt: TGTGCCAGCAGCTTAGACAGTACCCGCTCCTACGAGCAGTACTTC
cdr3_aa: CASSLDSTRSYEQYF

d_call: TRBD1
clone_size: NA
j_call: TRBJ2-1
v_call: TRBV19
cdr3_nt: TGTGCCAGTAGAAAACAGGGGAGAGGGGTCTACAATGAGCAGTTCTTC
cdr3_aa: CASRKQGRGVYNEQFF

d_call: NA
clone_size: NA
j_call: TRBJ2-7
v_call: TRBV5-1
cdr3_nt: TGCGCCAGCAGCTTCGAAGGATGGGGAGAGCAGTACTTC
cdr3_aa: CASSFEGWGEQYF

d_call: NA
clone_size: NA
j_call: TRBJ2-5
v_call: TRBV6-1
cdr3_nt: TGTGCCAGCAGTGAAGGAGGACGCTGGCAAGAGACCCAGTACTTC
cdr3_aa: CASSEGGRWQETQYF

d_call: NA
clone_size: once
j_call: TRBJ1-1
v_call: TRBV6-4
cdr3_nt: TGTGCCAGCAGTGAATCCCCCGGGGGGGAAGCTTTCTTT
cdr3_aa: CASSESPGGEAFF